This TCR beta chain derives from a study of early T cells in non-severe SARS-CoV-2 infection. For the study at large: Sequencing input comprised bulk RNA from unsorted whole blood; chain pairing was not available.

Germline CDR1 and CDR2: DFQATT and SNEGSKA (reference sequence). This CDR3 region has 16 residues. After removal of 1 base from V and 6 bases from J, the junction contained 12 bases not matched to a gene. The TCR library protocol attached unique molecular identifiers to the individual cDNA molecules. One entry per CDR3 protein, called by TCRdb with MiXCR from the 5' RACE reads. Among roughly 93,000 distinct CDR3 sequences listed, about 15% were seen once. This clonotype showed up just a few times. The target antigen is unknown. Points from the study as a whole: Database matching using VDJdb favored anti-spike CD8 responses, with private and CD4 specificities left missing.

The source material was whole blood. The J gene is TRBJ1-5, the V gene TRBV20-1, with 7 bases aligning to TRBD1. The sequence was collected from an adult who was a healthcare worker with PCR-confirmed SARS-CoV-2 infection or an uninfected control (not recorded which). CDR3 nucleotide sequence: TGCAGTGCTAGAGTGCAGGGGGTAGGCGTAAGTCAGCCCCAGCATTTT. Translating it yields CSARVQGVGVSQPQHF.